A selection of T cell receptor beta chains follows, all from one sample in a study of T-cell memory formation after mild COVID-19. TCRdb passed the 5' RACE reads through MiXCR, listing each CDR3 protein once. Seen here are under 550,000 distinct CDR3 sequences, approximately 19% observed once, and the top ten hold 20% to 25%. Sequences were obtained from PBMCs or a T cell subset sorted from them (not recorded which). The receptor source for this set is a man aged 18 to 30 who had mild COVID-19 (a few samples of this study predate the infection). Cell type and time point are not known. Both conserved end residues are trimmed from each CDR3. A D gene is named only where the DNA matches it firmly.

v_call | d_call | cdr3_aa
TRBV7-9 | . | ASSTTGWKDTQY
TRBV7-2 | TRBD1 | ASSGGTAPTNEKLF
TRBV4-1 | . | ASSQVAGAGTDTQY
TRBV7-2 | . | ASSLVRGHDEQF
TRBV10-3 | . | AISESTNGGETQY
TRBV6-6 | TRBD1 | ASRGDRGSLETQY
TRBV7-9 | . | ASSFVLGARSEAF
TRBV20-1 | . | SARLQGGGTEAF
TRBV5-1 | . | ASSQRHRGDTQY
TRBV19 | . | ARPPEHFYQETQY
TRBV12-3/TRBV12-4 | . | ASSLVGPTQY
TRBV7-2 | TRBD1 | ASSPKAAGGRGNQPQH
TRBV7-2 | . | ASRPDRGLRWEQY
TRBV12-3/TRBV12-4 | . | ASSLIERSGYT
TRBV20-1 | . | SATQEAPYEQY
TRBV11-2 | . | ASSPRGIEINEQF
TRBV2 | TRBD1 | ASSPGTGGPYGYT
TRBV3-1 | . | ASSPTWTVSTDTQY
TRBV7-2 | TRBD2 | ASSSLAGGPEDTQY
TRBV30 | . | AWRRDSYEQY
TRBV7-8 | . | ASSLSQYQPQH
TRBV7-9 | TRBD1 | ASSLAGQGANYGYT
TRBV14 | TRBD1 | ASSQVGRGNEQY
TRBV6-1 | TRBD2 | ASSVSGGIQETQY
TRBV7-2 | . | ASSATNPGETQY
TRBV20-1 | TRBD2 | SAKGAGGGPQGTQY
TRBV6-5 | . | ASSKQGIQETQY
TRBV28 | . | ASSPLYPQPGNTEAF
TRBV10-3 | TRBD1 | ATRQGQETQY
TRBV7-9 | . | ASSIGWRSPLH
TRBV7-2 | TRBD2 | ASRASGDTDTQY
TRBV7-8 | . | ASNPGDQETQY
TRBV20-1 | TRBD1 | SAPVQGIYSNQPQH
TRBV10-1 | . | ASSEGFTGNTGELF
TRBV20-1 | . | SAREPGSNTGELF
TRBV12-3/TRBV12-4 | . | ASSFGVPNYGYT
TRBV12-3/TRBV12-4 | TRBD2 | ASSPIAGGLQNEQF
TRBV6-5 | TRBD1 | ASSSDGTGEAF
TRBV28 | TRBD2 | ASRRPGGFLVDEQF
TRBV7-9 | . | ASSFLELGYGYT
TRBV7-9 | . | ASSGDAEAF
TRBV7-2 | . | ASSSAQTQY
TRBV29-1 | . | SARDGQETQY
TRBV6-5 | . | ASSYRGLLLRELF